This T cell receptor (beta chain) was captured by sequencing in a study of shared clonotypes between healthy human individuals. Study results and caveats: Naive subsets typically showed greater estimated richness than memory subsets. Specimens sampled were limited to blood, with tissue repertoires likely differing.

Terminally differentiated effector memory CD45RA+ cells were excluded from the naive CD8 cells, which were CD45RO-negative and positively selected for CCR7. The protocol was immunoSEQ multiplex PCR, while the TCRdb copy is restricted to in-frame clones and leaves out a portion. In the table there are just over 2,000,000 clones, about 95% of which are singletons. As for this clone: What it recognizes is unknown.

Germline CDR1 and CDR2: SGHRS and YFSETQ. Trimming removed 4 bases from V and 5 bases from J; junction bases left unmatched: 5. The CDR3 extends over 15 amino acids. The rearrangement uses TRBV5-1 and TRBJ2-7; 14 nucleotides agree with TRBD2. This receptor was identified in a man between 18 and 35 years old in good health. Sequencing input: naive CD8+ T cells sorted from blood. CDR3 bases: TGCGCCAGCAGCGAGGGGACTAGCGGGGGCCACGAGCAGTACTTC. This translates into CASSEGTSGGHEQYF.